One sample yielded the 18 T cell receptor beta chains listed below, sequenced in a study of vaccination and CD4 T cells after COVID-19. An Oncomine TCR Beta short-read assay was used to sequence the DNA from cultured CD4+ T cells. Each CDR3 protein gets one entry after TCRdb re-called the PCR reads with MiXCR. Among under 15,000 distinct CDR3 sequences, roughly 36% were seen once, and the ten largest hold around 16%. Treatment reported: roughly 10-day PBMC culture with coronavirus spike peptide pools or control peptides (ViraFEST assay). No antigens are known for them. What was sequenced was cultured CD4+ T cells from blood. These receptors all come from a human donor with COVID-19.

V is TRBV20-1 and J is TRBJ2-2, with TRBD2 matching over 7 bases. Germline-derived CDR1 and CDR2 are DFQATT and SNEGSKA (reference sequence). The V and J ends lost 3 bases and 1 base, in that order; junction bases with no gene match: 5. The CDR3 has 15 amino acids. Here the CDR3 DNA reads TGCAGTGCTAGTAGGCAGCGGGGGAACACCGGGGAGCTGTTTTTT. It is translated as CSASRQRGNTGELFF.

A few counts support this clonotype. The gene calls are TRBV19 and TRBJ2-2; D possibly corresponds to TRBD1 (6 bases). In germline, CDR1 is LNHDA, CDR2 SQIVND (reference sequence). V dropped 3 bases and J dropped 6 bases, with 14 bases sitting between them. The CDR3 has 15 residues. CDR3 sequence: CASSMGAPSAGELFF. CDR3 DNA: TGTGCCAGTAGTATGGGGGCCCCATCGGCCGGGGAGCTGTTTTTT.

V and J are TRBV2 and TRBJ2-3; no definite D call. Germline CDR1 and CDR2: SNHLY and FYNNEI. V lost 6 bases to trimming and J lost 7 bases, with 8 bases between them. The CDR3 consists of 11 residues. CDR3 in DNA: TGTGCCAGCAGACCAGAACATACGCAGTATTTT. Its protein product is CASRPEHTQYF. The variable domain in full, with the rest retrieved from reference TRBV2 and TRBJ2-3, is EPEVTQTPSHQVTQMGQEVILRCVPISNHLYFYWYRQILGQKVEFLVSFYNNEISEKSEIFDDQFSVERPDGSNFTLKIRSTKLEDSAMYFCASRPEHTQYFGPGTRLTVL.

The chain joins TRBV20-1 to TRBJ1-6; D might be TRBD1 (6 bases). Germline assignment: CDR1 DFQATT and CDR2 SNEGSKA (reference sequence). Trimming stripped 2 bases from V and 5 bases from J, with 13 bases between. This CDR3 spans 15 amino acids. CDR3 sequence reads: CSARRGVGHNSPLHF. The CDR3 region has the DNA TGCAGTGCTAGAAGGGGGGTTGGGCATAATTCACCCCTCCACTTT.

This clonotype has more than one count but fewer than ten. V usage is TRBV20-1 and J usage is TRBJ2-4, with 8 bases lining up with TRBD2. In germline, CDR1 is DFQATT, CDR2 SNEGSKA (reference sequence). CDR3 length: 12 residues. Germline trimming cut 4 bases from V and 12 bases from J; bases unmatched to any gene: 8. The DNA for the CDR3 is TGCAGTGCTACATTACTAGCGGTGACTCAGTACTTC. Its translation is CSATLLAVTQYF.

This clonotype came up a few times. The rearrangement joins TRBV29-1 to TRBJ1-5, with 9 bases that match TRBD1. Trimming removed 6 bases from V and 3 bases from J; junction bases left unmatched: 6. The length of the CDR3 is 14 residues. Looked up from germline, CDR1 is SQVTM and CDR2 is ANQGSEA. The CDR3 bases are TGCAGCGTGCGGGGGACAGGGACCAATCAGCCCCAGCATTTT. As protein: CSVRGTGTNQPQHF. Supplemented by reference TRBV29-1 and TRBJ1-5, the full variable domain reads SAVISQKPSRDICQRGTSLTIQCQVDSQVTMMFWYRQQPGQSLTLIATANQGSEATYESGFVIDKFPISRPNLTFSTLTVSNMSPEDSSIYLCSVRGTGTNQPQHFGDGTRLSIL.

V and J are TRBV6-2 or TRBV6-3 and TRBJ1-6, with 8 bases that match TRBD1. Germline V lookup: CDR1 MNHEY, CDR2 SVGEGT. Losses at the gene ends were 7 bases for V and 10 bases for J; bases not matched to a gene: 15. The CDR3 sequence is 16 residues long. The CDR3 spells CASTDRGPAKGSPLHF. The CDR3 bases are TGTGCCAGCACCGACAGGGGACCGGCTAAGGGATCACCCCTCCACTTT.

This clonotype was counted between two and nine times. The rearrangement joins TRBV18 to TRBJ1-6; D is unresolved. Germline V gene lookup returns CDR1 KGHSH and CDR2 LQKENI. V was shortened by 5 bases and J by 8 bases, with 16 bases between the two germline ends. The CDR3 length is 15 residues. In DNA form, the CDR3 reads TGTGCCAGCTCAACCGGGCCAACATCGGATTCACCCCTCCACTTT. This codes for CASSTGPTSDSPLHF. The whole variable domain, filled in from reference TRBV18 and TRBJ1-6, reads NAGVMQNPRHLVRRRGQEARLRCSPMKGHSHVYWYRQLPEEGLKFMVYLQKENIIDESGMPKERFSAEFPKEGPSILRIQQVVRGDSAAYFCASSTGPTSDSPLHFGNGTRLTVT.

The table lists this clonotype with a few counts. The chain recombines TRBV25-1 with TRBJ1-6; no clear D gene. Germline assignment: CDR1 MGHDK and CDR2 SYGVNS. Trimming removed 6 bases from V and 13 bases from J, with 16 bases in between. CDR3 size: 13 residues. CDR3 sequence: CASRASDPLPLHF. CDR3 sequence (DNA): TGTGCCAGCAGGGCTTCGGATCCTCTCCCCCTCCACTTT.

The CDR3 DNA follows: TGTGCCAGCAGTCAACTACAGGGGGCAAGGGAGACCCAGTACTTC. Its protein is CASSQLQGARETQYF. This chain uses TRBV27 with TRBJ2-5; TRBD1 matches at 9 bases. The CDR3 sequence is 15 residues long. The V gene's germline CDR1 is MNHEY and CDR2 SMNVEV (reference sequence). The trim removed 5 bases at V and 5 bases at J, leaving 9 bases unmatched.

This clonotype has a handful of counts. This sequence joins TRBV20-1 and TRBJ1-4, with D possibly being TRBD1 (6 bases). V lost 3 bases to trimming and J lost 0 bases, with 11 bases between them. This CDR3 is built from 15 residues. The germline V gene encodes CDR1 DFQATT and CDR2 SNEGSKA (reference sequence). The CDR3 DNA follows: TGCAGTGCTAGGGACGAGGGGGCAACTAATGAAAAACTGTTTTTT. Amino acid sequence: CSARDEGATNEKLFF.

CDR3 amino acids: CASSQGLNTDTQYF. The DNA of the CDR3 is TGTGCCAGCAGCCAGGGACTAAACACAGATACGCAGTATTTT. This rearrangement joins TRBV4-2 to TRBJ2-3, with 7 bases that match TRBD2. This CDR3 is built from 14 residues. V lost 3 bases to trimming and J lost 2 bases; unmatched junction nucleotides: 2. Germline CDR1 and CDR2: LGHNA and YNFKEQ.

This clonotype has only a few counts. The chain carries TRBV10-3 and TRBJ2-2; TRBD2 aligns across 9 bases. Germline trimming cut 8 bases from V and 0 bases from J; bases unmatched to any gene: 4. This CDR3 spans 15 amino acids. CDR1 is ENHRY and CDR2 is SYGVKD in the germline V gene. CDR3 region: CAIGGGAANTGELFF. As DNA, the CDR3 is TGTGCCATCGGCGGGGGGGCCGCGAACACCGGGGAGCTGTTTTTT.

The chain employs TRBV6-1 and TRBJ2-3; 11 bases map to TRBD1. This CDR3 spans 16 amino acids. Germline V gene lookup returns CDR1 MNHNS and CDR2 SASEGT. With V trimmed by 2 bases and J by 5 bases, 6 bases remained unmatched. The CDR3 nucleotides are TGTGCCAGCAGTGAATTAAGGACAGGGGGCCAAGATACGCAGTATTTT. It encodes CASSELRTGGQDTQYF.

J is TRBJ2-1 and V is TRBV6-4; tentative D call: TRBD2 (6 bases). Germline V gene sequence: CDR1 MRHNA, CDR2 SNTAGT. The V gene lost 8 bases and the J gene lost 8 bases, with 19 bases spanning the gap. The CDR3 runs 14 residues. CDR3 in amino acids: CASRASGDPHEQFF. The CDR3 DNA follows: TGTGCCAGCCGTGCCTCGGGGGACCCACATGAGCAGTTCTTC.

The chain has TRBV19 and TRBJ2-5, with TRBD2 matching 10 bases. Per germline, CDR1 LNHDA and CDR2 SQIVND (reference sequence). V dropped 5 bases and J dropped 3; count of bases not matched to a gene: 12. This CDR3 is 17 amino acids long. This CDR3 reads CASSPIRAGGREETQYF. In DNA, the CDR3 is TGTGCCAGTAGTCCAATCCGAGCGGGGGGGCGAGAAGAGACCCAGTACTTC.

This chain links TRBV10-3 with TRBJ2-7, with TRBD2 identical over 10 bases. Trimming took 4 bases from V and 4 from J; bases not matched to a gene: 7. The CDR3 runs 15 residues. Germline lookup yields CDR1 ENHRY and CDR2 SYGVKD. Written as DNA, the CDR3 is TGTGCCATCAGTGCTAGCGGGGGTAATACTTACGAGCAGTACTTC. Translation gives CAISASGGNTYEQYF.

The V gene is TRBV6-2 or TRBV6-3, the J gene TRBJ2-1; 8 bases are a match to TRBD2. The CDR3 spans 18 residues. V lost 6 bases and J lost 4; bases outside the gene matches: 17. Germline assignment: CDR1 MNHEY and CDR2 SVGEGT. CDR3 nucleotide sequence: TGTGCCAGCAGACTACGGCTCCGGAGAGCTAGCGGGTACAATGAGCAGTTCTTC. This translates into CASRLRLRRASGYNEQFF.